The TCR beta chain under discussion was sequenced for a study of T-cell memory formation after mild COVID-19. Study in general: Across donors, TCR clusters were largely donor specific. Study findings and constraints: Clones that got smaller from day 15 to 85 had even CD4/CD8, while clones growing later tipped toward CD4+. The CD4+ clones that contracted clustered mainly within CM and EM, and the CD8+ clones concentrated in EMRA.

A few counts support this clonotype. Its antigen is not identified. Germline-derived CDR1 and CDR2 are MNHEY and SVGAGI. The CDR3 is 15 amino acids. V shed 5 bases, J shed 5 bases, and the junction held 9 bases outside the gene matches. TCRdb re-analysed the 5' RACE reads in MiXCR, keeping a single row per CDR3 protein. The sample carries over 50,000 distinct CDR3 sequences, over 8.5% recorded once. This TCR derives from an adult woman who had mild COVID-19 (a few samples of this study predate the infection). Cell type and time point are not known. J is TRBJ1-2 and V is TRBV6-5; 9 bases fit TRBD1. The sequenced material came from PBMCs or a T cell subset sorted from them (not recorded which). The CDR3 region has the DNA TGTGCCAGCAGTCGCCGACAGGGGGGCATATATGGCTACACCTTC. Translated, it gives CASSRRQGGIYGYTF.